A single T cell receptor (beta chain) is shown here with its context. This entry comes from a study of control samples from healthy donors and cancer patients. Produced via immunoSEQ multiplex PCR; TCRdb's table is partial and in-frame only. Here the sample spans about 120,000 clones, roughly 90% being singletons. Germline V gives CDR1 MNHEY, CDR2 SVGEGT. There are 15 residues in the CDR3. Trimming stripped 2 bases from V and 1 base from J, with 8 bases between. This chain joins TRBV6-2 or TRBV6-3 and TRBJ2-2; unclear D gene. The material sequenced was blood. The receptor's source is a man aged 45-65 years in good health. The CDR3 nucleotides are TGTGCCAGCAGTTACCGGACGGTGAACACCGGGGAGCTGTTTTTT. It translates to CASSYRTVNTGELFF.